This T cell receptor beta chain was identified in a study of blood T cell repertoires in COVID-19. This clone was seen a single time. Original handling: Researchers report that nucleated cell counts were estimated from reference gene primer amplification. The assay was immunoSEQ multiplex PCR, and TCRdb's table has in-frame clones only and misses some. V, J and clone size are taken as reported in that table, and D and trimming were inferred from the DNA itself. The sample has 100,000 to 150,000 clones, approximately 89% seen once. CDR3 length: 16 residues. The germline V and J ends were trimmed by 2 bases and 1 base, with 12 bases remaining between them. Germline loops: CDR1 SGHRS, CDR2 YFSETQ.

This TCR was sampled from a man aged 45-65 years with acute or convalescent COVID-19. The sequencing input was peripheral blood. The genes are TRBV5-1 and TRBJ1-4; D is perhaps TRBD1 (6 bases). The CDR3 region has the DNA TGCGCCAGCAGCTTAACAGGGCCGGGAACTAATGAAAAACTGTTTTTT. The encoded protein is CASSLTGPGTNEKLFF.